This T cell receptor (beta chain) was captured by sequencing in a study of blood T cell repertoires in COVID-19. V shed 1 base and J 10 bases; nucleotides not matched to a gene: 7. The CDR3 length is 14 residues. Germline V gene lookup returns CDR1 MNHNS and CDR2 SASEGT. TCRdb's copy holds only in-frame clones and misses some; the assay was immunoSEQ multiplex PCR. The sample has 350,000 to 450,000 clones, 85% seen once. This chain joins TRBV6-1 and TRBJ1-1; 9 bases are shared with TRBD1. Input material: peripheral blood. The TCR was taken from a woman between 18 and 29 years old with acute or convalescent COVID-19. CDR3 residues: CASSEGGDRARAFF. CDR3 in DNA: TGTGCCAGCAGTGAAGGGGGGGACAGGGCACGAGCTTTCTTT.